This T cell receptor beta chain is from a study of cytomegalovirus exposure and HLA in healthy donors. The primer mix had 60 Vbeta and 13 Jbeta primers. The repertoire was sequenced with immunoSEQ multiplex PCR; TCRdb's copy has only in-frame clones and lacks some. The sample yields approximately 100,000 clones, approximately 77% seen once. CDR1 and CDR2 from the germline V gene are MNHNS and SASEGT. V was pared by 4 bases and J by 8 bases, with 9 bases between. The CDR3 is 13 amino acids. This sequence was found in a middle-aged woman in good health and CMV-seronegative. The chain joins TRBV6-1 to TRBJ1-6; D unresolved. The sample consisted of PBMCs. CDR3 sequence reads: CASSADPHSPLHF. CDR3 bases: TGTGCCAGCAGTGCAGATCCACATTCACCCCTCCACTTT.